The 5 T cell receptor beta chains below all came from one sample that was sequenced in a study of beta chain features in type 1 diabetes. Study-wide findings and caveats: In all four CD4+ subsets, TCRB CDR3 length was significantly, moderately reduced in type 1 diabetes.

Their recognized antigens are unknown. The investigators reverse transcribed all of the isolated RNA, so they sequenced expressed TCRB transcripts. The data were produced by immunoSEQ multiplex PCR, yet TCRdb's version contains in-frame clones alone and is incomplete. This repertoire shows approximately 360,000 clones, 10% to 15% found once; its top ten account for about 0.01%. Material for sequencing was naive CD4+ T cells from blood. These TCRs come from a woman under 30 with type 1 diabetes.

The chain employs TRBV28 and TRBJ2-3; D is possibly TRBD2 (5 bases). The germline V gene has CDR1 MDHEN and CDR2 SYDVKM. V was shortened by 2 bases and J by 3 bases, with 12 bases between the two germline ends. This CDR3 region has 15 residues. Written as DNA, the CDR3 is TGTGCCAGCAGTTTACCAGCGCCGGGGACAGATACGCAGTATTTT. Translating it yields CASSLPAPGTDTQYF.

This chain joins TRBV27 and TRBJ2-7; D gene uncertain. The V gene lost 5 bases and the J gene lost 2 bases, with 10 bases spanning the gap. The CDR3 loop spans 13 amino acids. Germline CDR1 MNHEY, CDR2 SMNVEV (reference sequence). The CDR3 DNA follows: TGTGCCAGCAGTCAAACGGTTCCCTACGAGCAGTACTTC. Protein product: CASSQTVPYEQYF.

In its sample, this clone was seen a few times. The CDR3 bases are TGTGCCAGCAGCGTTAGCGGGAGTAGCACCGGGGAGCTGTTTTTT. Its protein is CASSVSGSSTGELFF. The chain employs TRBV9 and TRBJ2-2; 9 nucleotides agree with TRBD2. V lost 2 bases to trimming and J lost 4 bases; unmatched junction nucleotides: 3. CDR3 size: 15 residues. CDR1 is SGDLS, CDR2 YYNGEE, per germline.

The V gene is TRBV7-9, the J gene TRBJ2-1, with a tentative D call TRBD2 (6 bases). Trimming removed 5 bases from V and 9 bases from J, with 17 bases in between. Germline V gene sequence: CDR1 SEHNR, CDR2 FQNEAQ (reference sequence). The CDR3 covers 14 residues. The DNA of the CDR3 is TGTGCCAGCAGCCCTACCCCGGGACTGAGTGAGCAGTTCTTC. This sequence encodes CASSPTPGLSEQFF.

This clone has more than one count but fewer than ten. The chain links TRBV29-1 to TRBJ2-2, with 11 bases lining up with TRBD2. This CDR3 region has 15 residues. V shed 7 bases, J shed 3 bases, and the junction held 7 bases outside the gene matches. Germline values: CDR1 SQVTM, CDR2 ANQGSEA. In nucleotides, the CDR3 is TGCAGCGCTATAGCGGGAGGGAGGTACACCGGGGAGCTGTTTTTT. Translation: CSAIAGGRYTGELFF.